The subject of this entry is one TCR beta chain. It lacks a known antigen. No much larger clonotype is one base removed from it; base qualities were not supplied. The method behind the library was the immunoSEQ multiplex PCR assay. A mixture of 60 forward primers for TCR Vbeta segments and 13 reverse primers for TCR Jbeta segments was used in the multiplex PCR. The CDR3 region of rearranged TCR beta genes was amplified from genomic DNA with a multiplex PCR assay. Amplified TCR beta libraries were sequenced as 87-base-pair reads on the Illumina HiSeq System. Processing in the source paper ran as follows. Across the 600 to 700 repertoires, a later analysis counted roughly 84 million unique TCR beta chains, around 11 million of which were shared by at least two donors. Raw reads were error-corrected and collapsed into unique sequences by a nearest-neighbor algorithm in which closely related sequences were merged to remove PCR and sequencing errors. CDR3 sequences were aligned to IMGT reference sequences to assign V, D and J gene segments. For a sequence to be retained, a match of at least six nucleotides was required to both a V gene segment and a J gene segment. Rearrangements were called productive when the CDR3 lacked stop codons and stayed in frame with V and J; all others were non-productive. CDR3 was defined by IMGT convention, running from the second conserved V-encoded cysteine to the conserved J-encoded phenylalanine. The earlier analysis of 500 to 650 of the donors excluded any sequence lacking an unambiguous match to a single V gene segment. In an earlier analysis of about 590 of the donors, a V segment was called functional when productive rearrangements were above 56.7%, and segregating when the standard deviation between donors exceeded 5%. A statistical classification framework was built to diagnose cytomegalovirus status from the catalog of TCR beta chain sequences. In a later analysis, V and J genes were assigned by comparing TCR nucleotide sequences against IMGT/GENE-DB human TR gene sequences. In a later analysis, CDR3 sequences and most-parsimonious VDJ recombination scenarios were assigned using the TCRdist pipeline. A later analysis defined each TCR beta chain by its CDR3 amino acid sequence plus V-gene family, and excluded reads lacking a unique V-gene family. In a later analysis, nearly 600 highly shared, low-generation-probability nucleotide sequences were removed to address suspected cross-contamination and a sequencing artifact. For each public chain, a later analysis derived a clonal expansion index from normalized ranks of inferred template counts within each repertoire. A later analysis computed generation probabilities with a VDJ recombination model fitted to out-of-frame rearrangements, and checked the results against IGoR. In a later analysis, hypergeometric tests were used to score TCR-TCR, TCR-HLA and TCR-CMV co-occurrence, with a repertoire-size bias correction applied to TCR pairs. A later analysis estimated false discovery rates by permuting HLA or CMV assignments 20 times. A later analysis grouped co-occurring TCRs with DBSCAN, adding TCRdist sequence similarity when clustering within HLA-allele-positive subsets. Co-occurrence clustering excluded repertoires with fewer than 30,000 or more than 120,000 public chains, plus five with anomalous nucleotide sharing. TCRdb provides this immuneACCESS table in a form limited to in-frame rearrangements. Some clones are lacking; in checked studies, under half of them reflect an unresolved V gene, and why the rest are absent is not known. V and J calls and clone size come straight from that table; D and trimming were deduced from the DNA. Across this sample there are roughly 160,000 clones, with about four fifths seen only once. The ten largest clones represent 1% of the sample.

Including cysteine and phenylalanine, the CDR3 has 16 amino acids. CDR3 DNA is the only sequence kept; it has 48 bases, read in frame from the first base. V and J lose 5 bases and 4 bases, and a span of 18 bases separates them. From a lookup of the germline V gene, CDR1 and CDR2 are MDHEN and SYDVKM. This specimen belongs to a study of cytomegalovirus exposure and HLA in healthy donors (dated by TCRdb to 2015 to 2018). At the level of the whole study: According to an earlier analysis of a few hundred of the donors, about 180 million T cells yielded some 120 million unique TCR beta sequences and around 280 Gb of sequence data. Around 320 gigabases of sequencing data and tens of millions of unique TCR sequences were included in an early release covering about 600 HLA-typed donors. Of the approximately 400 genotyped donors, 75% to 85% were placed in the genetic ancestry cluster associated with self-reported Caucasian donors. The study aimed to test whether signatures of past pathogen exposure could be identified by cataloging public T cell receptors. The study profiled the T cell repertoires of under 850 subjects by immunosequencing and related them to cytomegalovirus serostatus. Along with the approximately 700-subject first cohort, a separate validation cohort of over 90 different subjects was used. To predict cytomegalovirus infection status, the study brought together high-throughput TCR immunosequencing, statistical association of individual TCRs with disease status, and machine learning. To study patterns of TCR occurrence, a later analysis re-analyzed previously published TCR beta repertoires from hundreds of donors and added high-resolution HLA genotyping. In the later analysis, no new phenotypic data were used to find candidate immune exposures; instead, reliance was placed on TCR beta sequences and their occurrence across donors. To decide whether each TCR beta V gene segment behaved as functional or pseudogenic, an earlier analysis of some 540 of the donors relied on high-throughput TCR beta sequencing. Donor age, sex, ethnicity and CMV serostatus were collected together with the repertoire data. A later genetic analysis used genome-wide SNP genotypes for about 60% of the roughly 670 donors, treating that subset as a discovery cohort. Every discovery cohort repertoire had been produced on one sequencing platform. Class I and class II HLA loci were covered by the typing at four-digit resolution. Typing coverage differed by locus: A, B, C, DRB1 and DQB1 were typed in roughly 620-630 donors, DQA1 in roughly 510, DPA1 in some 600, and DPB1 in around 490. Several DR-DQ haplotypes were treated as single units for association and clustering because of strong linkage in the cohort. On average, roughly 250,000 unique TCR beta nucleotide sequences were sequenced per donor among a few hundred genotyped donors of the cohort, with 15% to 20% of those sequences being non-productive. Overall study results and their limits: Cytomegalovirus status was reported to be diagnosed by the classifier with high specificity and sensitivity in both the original and validation cohorts. Correlated functional status among segregating V segments might reflect linkage disequilibrium, but an unknown experimental factor could not be ruled out. Compared with equally common non-associated chains, HLA-associated TCR beta chains in a later analysis were more clonally expanded and had lower generation probabilities. Most TCR sequences were seen in very few donors, while some public TCRs were found in many individuals. A further reported finding was that TCR beta sequences accurately predicted the HLA-A and HLA-B alleles for most subjects in the first cohort. An association between a missense DCLRE1C variant and V-gene and J-gene trimming of TCR beta chains was found in a later genetic analysis and replicated in an independent cohort. HLA typing was unavailable for some donors at each locus, so association tests used only the typed subset. In the study, approximately 150 TCR beta chains were listed as associated with cytomegalovirus. Immune exposure information for the cohort was limited to CMV serostatus. Sequencing depth was assumed to be roughly uniform across donors in the presence/absence analyses, though that assumption may not hold. A later analysis associated 15,000 or so TCR beta sequences with specific HLA alleles at a false discovery rate of 0.05. According to a later analysis, parvovirus B19, influenza, CMV and Epstein-Barr virus appeared linked to several top co-occurrence clusters. Because the 87-base-pair reads could not distinguish some IMGT-functional V segments, including TRBV6-2 and TRBV6-3, those segments were excluded. When HLA alleles, especially DR and DQ, strongly co-occurred, TCR associations were difficult to assign to individual alleles. Most CMV-associated TCR beta chains appeared to be HLA-restricted in a later analysis, and the HLA associations seemed to be driven largely by CMV exposure. Because counts were too low, seventeen rarely observed V segments, including chromosome 9 orphons, were excluded from the earlier analysis of several hundred of the donors. It was suggested by the authors that the approach could potentially be generalized to other disease states and immunological phenotypes. Three of the identified cytomegalovirus-associated TCR beta chains were confirmed in vitro to be specific for cytomegalovirus antigens. A later analysis found that TCR association rates varied across HLA loci, with DRB1 alleles showing the most associated TCRs and HLA-C alleles the fewest. This cohort had only TCR beta chains sequenced, and the lack of alpha or paired-chain data limited which features could be detected. The sequencing pipeline was judged likely to have produced a cluster of highly shared sequence variants as a technical artifact. In a later genetic analysis, fewer N-insertions in productive TCRs were reported among donors in an Asian-associated ancestry cluster than the roughly 700-donor mean. In an earlier analysis of 500 to 650 of the donors, most TCR beta V segments appeared in productive rearrangements about 87% or about 30% of the time, broadly matching IMGT annotations.

The cohort comprised fewer than 750 healthy bone marrow donors. At the time of sampling, every cohort member was nominally healthy, though immune exposures that went unrecorded were likely present. The donor was CMV seropositive and belonged to the group of 270 or so seropositive cohort members. Every donor gave a peripheral blood sample, and the peripheral blood mononuclear cells from that sample were used for TCR beta sequencing. The Qiagen DNeasy Blood Extraction Kit was used to extract genomic DNA from the blood cell samples. This clonotype originated in a woman between 50 and 59 years old in good health and CMV-seropositive. Sample: PBMCs. The rearrangement combines TRBV28 with TRBJ1-3, and TRBD1 may be the D gene, going by 5 matching bases. CDR3 region: CASSITGTREGNTIYF. The nucleotides read TGTGCCAGCAGTATAACCGGGACTAGGGAAGGAAACACCATATATTTT.